A selection of T cell receptor beta chains follows, all from one sample in a study of blood T cells in healthy people across ages. TCRdb fed the 5' RACE reads into MiXCR, producing one record per CDR3 protein. This sample has hundreds of thousands of distinct CDR3 sequences, with roughly 60% found just once. Sequenced sample: blood. These receptors were collected from a man aged 25-45 years in good health. The CDR3 runs from the conserved cysteine through the conserved F or W.

V	J	CDR3
TRBV9	TRBJ1-2	CARGPKQNGGYTF
TRBV3-1	TRBJ2-1	CASSPGLAGGRIEQFF
TRBV29-1	TRBJ1-2	CSVEKTGGGYGYTF
TRBV12-3/TRBV12-4	TRBJ2-1	CASSPSPRLAEKRPYNEQFF
TRBV20-1	TRBJ2-7	CSASSSGRGYEQYF
TRBV20-1	TRBJ1-5	CSAGDRDGNQPQHF
TRBV29-1	TRBJ2-1	CSVQPSYNEQFF
TRBV7-2	TRBJ2-3	CASSFNSGGFTDTQYF
TRBV6-5	TRBJ2-3	CAIRRDSSTSPAQYF
TRBV13	TRBJ1-1	CASSARQGARTEAFF
TRBV7-9	TRBJ2-5	CASSSRQGPETQYF
TRBV5-1	TRBJ2-1	CASRSGTNRLVEQFF
TRBV7-6	TRBJ2-4	CASSLSPGTKNIQYF
TRBV10-3	TRBJ2-1	CAISDNDRGGYNEQFF
TRBV14	TRBJ2-1	CASSQVWTNEQFF
TRBV6-5	TRBJ1-2	CASSSPGRTGVHGYTF
TRBV5-1	TRBJ2-6	CASSRGTRSGANVLTF
TRBV6-2/TRBV6-3	TRBJ2-7	CASRLAATYEQYF
TRBV25-1	TRBJ2-7	CASSGQKVDEQYF
TRBV28	TRBJ2-1	CPSSLSIGLDNEQFF
TRBV5-1	TRBJ1-1	CASSPSGVSNTEAFF
TRBV11-2	TRBJ2-5	CASTLVGQETQYF
TRBV20-1	TRBJ2-3	CSARDLRSGHTQYF
TRBV6-2/TRBV6-3	TRBJ2-3	CASSYSTGVDTQYF
TRBV12-3/TRBV12-4	TRBJ2-7	CASRKEGESYEQYF